Here is one T cell receptor beta chain with its context. V lost 1 base, J lost 1 base, and 10 bases lay in between. The germline gives CDR1 SGHVS, CDR2 FQNEAQ. CDR3 size: 15 residues. The material for each subset, its genomic DNA, was split evenly across several immunoSEQ plates. This table comes from immunoSEQ multiplex PCR, and its TCRdb copy is limited to in-frame clones, with some not included. This table has roughly 2.5 million clones, more than 90% appearing once. These data originate in a study of shared clonotypes between healthy human individuals. The clonotype originates from a man younger than 30 in good health. The source material was naive CD4+ T cells sorted from blood. Subset defined: CD45RA+ positively selected. The chain joins TRBV7-8 to TRBJ1-2; no firm D call. CDR3 protein: CASSLEPGINYGYTF. In DNA, the CDR3 is TGTGCCAGCAGCTTAGAACCGGGGATTAACTATGGCTACACCTTC.